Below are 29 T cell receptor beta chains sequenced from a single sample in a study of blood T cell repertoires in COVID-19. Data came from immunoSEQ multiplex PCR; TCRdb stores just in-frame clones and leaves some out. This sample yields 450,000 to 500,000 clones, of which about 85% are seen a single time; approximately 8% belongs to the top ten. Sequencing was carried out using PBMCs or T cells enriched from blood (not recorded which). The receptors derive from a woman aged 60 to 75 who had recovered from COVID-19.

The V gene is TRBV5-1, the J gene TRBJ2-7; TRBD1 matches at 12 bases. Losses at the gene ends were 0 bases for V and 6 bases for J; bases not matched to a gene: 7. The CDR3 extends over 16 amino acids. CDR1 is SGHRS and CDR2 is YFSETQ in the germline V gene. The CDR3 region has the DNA TGCGCCAGCAGCTTGGGATTGGGACAGGGGGCTCCCGAGCAGTACTTC. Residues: CASSLGLGQGAPEQYF.

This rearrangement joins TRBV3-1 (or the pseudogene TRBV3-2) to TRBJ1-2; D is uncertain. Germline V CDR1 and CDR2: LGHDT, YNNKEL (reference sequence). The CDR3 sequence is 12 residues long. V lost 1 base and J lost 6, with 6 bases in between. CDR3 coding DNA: TGTGCCAGCAGCCAAGCCGGGAATGGCTACACCTTC. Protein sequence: CASSQAGNGYTF.

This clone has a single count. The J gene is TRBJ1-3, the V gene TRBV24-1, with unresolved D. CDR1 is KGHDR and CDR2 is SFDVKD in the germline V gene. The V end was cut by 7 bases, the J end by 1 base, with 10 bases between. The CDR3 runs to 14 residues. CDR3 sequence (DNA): TGTGCCACCAGCGATGGAGGTTCTGGAAACACCATATATTTT. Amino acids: CATSDGGSGNTIYF.

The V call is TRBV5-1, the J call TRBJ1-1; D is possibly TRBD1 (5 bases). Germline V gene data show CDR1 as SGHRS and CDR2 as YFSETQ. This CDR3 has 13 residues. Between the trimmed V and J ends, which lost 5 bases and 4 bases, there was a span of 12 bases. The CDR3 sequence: CASSTGGGTEAFF. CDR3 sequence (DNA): TGCGCCAGCAGTACGGGGGGAGGCACTGAAGCTTTCTTT.

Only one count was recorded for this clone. The CDR3 nucleotides are TGTGCCAGCAGTGTGGGGGGTTATGGGGCCAACGTCCTGACTTTC. Residues: CASSVGGYGANVLTF. This rearrangement joins TRBV2 to TRBJ2-6, with D tentatively TRBD2 (6 bases). Trimming pared 4 bases from V and 3 bases from J, leaving 10 bases between. Germline V CDR1 and CDR2: SNHLY, FYNNEI. The CDR3 loop spans 15 amino acids.

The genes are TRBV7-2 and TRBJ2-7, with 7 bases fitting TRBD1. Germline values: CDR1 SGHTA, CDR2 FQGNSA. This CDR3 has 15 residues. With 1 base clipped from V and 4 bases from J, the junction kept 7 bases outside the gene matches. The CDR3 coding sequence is TGTGCCAGCAGCTTAGAGCCAGGGGGAAGGTACGAGCAGTACTTC. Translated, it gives CASSLEPGGRYEQYF.

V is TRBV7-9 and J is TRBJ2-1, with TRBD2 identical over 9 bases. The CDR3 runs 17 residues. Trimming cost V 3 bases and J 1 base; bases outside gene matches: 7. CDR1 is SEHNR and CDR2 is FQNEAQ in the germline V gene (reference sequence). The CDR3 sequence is CASSFVSGLASYNEQFF. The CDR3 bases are TGTGCCAGCAGCTTTGTCTCGGGACTAGCATCCTACAATGAGCAGTTCTTC.

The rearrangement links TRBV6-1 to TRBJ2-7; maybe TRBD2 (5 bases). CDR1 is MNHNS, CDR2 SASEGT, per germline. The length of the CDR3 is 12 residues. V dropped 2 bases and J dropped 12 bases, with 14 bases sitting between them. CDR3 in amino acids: CASSEKVWELYV. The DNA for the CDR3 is TGTGCCAGCAGTGAAAAGGTGTGGGAGTTGTACGTC.

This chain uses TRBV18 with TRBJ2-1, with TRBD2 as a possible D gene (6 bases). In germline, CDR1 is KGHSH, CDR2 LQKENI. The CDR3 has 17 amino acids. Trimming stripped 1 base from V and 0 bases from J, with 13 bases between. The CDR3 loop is CASSPRVADSSYNEQFF. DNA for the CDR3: TGTGCCAGCTCACCACGGGTAGCGGATAGCTCCTACAATGAGCAGTTCTTC.

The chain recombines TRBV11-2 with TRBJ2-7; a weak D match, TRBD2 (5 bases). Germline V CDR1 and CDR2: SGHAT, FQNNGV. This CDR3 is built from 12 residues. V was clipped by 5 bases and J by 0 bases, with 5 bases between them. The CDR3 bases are TGTGCCAGCAGCGACTACTCCTACGAGCAGTACGTC. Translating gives CASSDYSYEQYV.

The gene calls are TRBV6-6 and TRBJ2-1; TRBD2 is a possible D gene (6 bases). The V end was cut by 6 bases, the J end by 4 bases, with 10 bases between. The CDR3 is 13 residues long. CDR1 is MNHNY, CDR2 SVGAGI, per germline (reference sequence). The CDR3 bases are TGTGCCAGCAGAGCGGGTCCTTACAATGAGCAGTTCTTC. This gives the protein CASRAGPYNEQFF.

DNA for the CDR3: TGCAGCGTTGATCAGGGGATGAGCACAGATACGCAGTATTTT. This sequence encodes CSVDQGMSTDTQYF. This sequence joins TRBV29-1 and TRBJ2-3; D is perhaps TRBD1 (6 bases). V lost 3 bases and J 0 bases, leaving 10 bases between the germline ends. The germline V gene has CDR1 SQVTM and CDR2 ANQGSEA. CDR3 size: 14 residues.

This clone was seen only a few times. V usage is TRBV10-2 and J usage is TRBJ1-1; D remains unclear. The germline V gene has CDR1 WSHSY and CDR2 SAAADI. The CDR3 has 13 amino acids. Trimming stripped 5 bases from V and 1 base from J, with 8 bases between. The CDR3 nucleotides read TGCGCCAGCAGTAGACAACCGAACACTGAAGCTTTCTTT. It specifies CASSRQPNTEAFF.

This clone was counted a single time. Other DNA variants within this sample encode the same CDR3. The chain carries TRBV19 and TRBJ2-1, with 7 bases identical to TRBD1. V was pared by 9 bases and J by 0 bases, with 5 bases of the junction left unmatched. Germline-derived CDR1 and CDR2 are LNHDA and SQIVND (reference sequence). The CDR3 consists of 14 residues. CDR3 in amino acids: CASTRDSSYNEQFF. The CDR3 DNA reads TGTGCCAGCACGAGGGACAGCTCCTACAATGAGCAGTTCTTC.

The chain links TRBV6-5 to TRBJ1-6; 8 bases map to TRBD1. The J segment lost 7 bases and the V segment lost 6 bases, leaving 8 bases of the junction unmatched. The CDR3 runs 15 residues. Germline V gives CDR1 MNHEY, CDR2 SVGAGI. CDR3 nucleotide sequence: TGTGCCAGCAGCCCCGACAGGGGTAACAATTCACCCCTCCACTTT. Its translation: CASSPDRGNNSPLHF.

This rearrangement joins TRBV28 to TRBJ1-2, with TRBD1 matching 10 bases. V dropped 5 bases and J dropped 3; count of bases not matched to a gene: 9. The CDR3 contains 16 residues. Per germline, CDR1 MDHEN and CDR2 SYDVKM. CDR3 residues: CASSEMTGGAYYGYTF. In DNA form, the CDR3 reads TGTGCCAGCAGTGAAATGACAGGGGGCGCATACTATGGCTACACCTTC.

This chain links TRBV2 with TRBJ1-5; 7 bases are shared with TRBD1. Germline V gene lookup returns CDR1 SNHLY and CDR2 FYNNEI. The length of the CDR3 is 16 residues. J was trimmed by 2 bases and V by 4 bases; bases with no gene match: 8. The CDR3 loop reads CASSAEGGFGNQPQHF. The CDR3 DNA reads TGTGCCAGCAGTGCCGAAGGGGGCTTCGGCAATCAGCCCCAGCATTTT.

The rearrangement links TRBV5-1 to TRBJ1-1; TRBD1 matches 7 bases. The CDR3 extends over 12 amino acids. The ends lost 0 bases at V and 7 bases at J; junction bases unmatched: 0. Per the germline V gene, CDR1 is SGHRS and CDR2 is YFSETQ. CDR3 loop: CASSLDRGEAFF. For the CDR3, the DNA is TGCGCCAGCAGCTTGGACAGGGGTGAAGCTTTCTTT.

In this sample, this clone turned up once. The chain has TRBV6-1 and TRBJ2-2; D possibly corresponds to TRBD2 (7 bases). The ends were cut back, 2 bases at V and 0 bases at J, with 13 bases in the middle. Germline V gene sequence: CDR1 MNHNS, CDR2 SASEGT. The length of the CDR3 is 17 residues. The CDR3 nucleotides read TGTGCCAGCAGTGAAATTAGGGGGGGCTCGAACACCGGGGAGCTGTTTTTT. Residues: CASSEIRGGSNTGELFF.

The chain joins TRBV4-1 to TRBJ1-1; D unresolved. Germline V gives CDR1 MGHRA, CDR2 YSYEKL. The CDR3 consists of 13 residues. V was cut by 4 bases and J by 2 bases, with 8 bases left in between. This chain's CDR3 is CASSPGSNTEAFF. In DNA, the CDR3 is TGCGCCAGCAGCCCGGGATCTAACACTGAAGCTTTCTTT.

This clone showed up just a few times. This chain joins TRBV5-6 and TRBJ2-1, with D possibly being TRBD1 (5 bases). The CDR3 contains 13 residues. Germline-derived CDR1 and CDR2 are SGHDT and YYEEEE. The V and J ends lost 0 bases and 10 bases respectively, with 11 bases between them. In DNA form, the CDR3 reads TGTGCCAGCAGCTTGGGCCCACAGGAAGAGCAGTTCTTC. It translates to CASSLGPQEEQFF.

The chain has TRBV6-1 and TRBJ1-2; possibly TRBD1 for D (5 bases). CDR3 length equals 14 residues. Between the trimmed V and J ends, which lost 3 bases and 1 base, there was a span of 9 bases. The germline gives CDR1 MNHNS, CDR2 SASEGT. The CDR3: CASSDRQGNYGYTF. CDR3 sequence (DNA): TGTGCCAGCAGTGATCGCCAGGGTAACTATGGCTACACCTTC.

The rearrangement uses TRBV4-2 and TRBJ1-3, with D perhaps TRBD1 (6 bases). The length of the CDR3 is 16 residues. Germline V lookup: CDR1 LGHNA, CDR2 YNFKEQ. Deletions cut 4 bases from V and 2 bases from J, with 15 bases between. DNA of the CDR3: TGTGCCAGCAGCCCCGGGGGGGGGCCTACTGGAAACACCATATATTTT. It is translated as CASSPGGGPTGNTIYF.

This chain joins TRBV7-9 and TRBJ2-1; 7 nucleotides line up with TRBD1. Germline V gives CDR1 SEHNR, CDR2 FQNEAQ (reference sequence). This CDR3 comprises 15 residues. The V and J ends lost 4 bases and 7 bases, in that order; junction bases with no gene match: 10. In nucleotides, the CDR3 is TGTGCCAGCAGCTCACAGGGGCTTTCGGTAAATGAGCAGTTCTTC. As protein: CASSSQGLSVNEQFF.

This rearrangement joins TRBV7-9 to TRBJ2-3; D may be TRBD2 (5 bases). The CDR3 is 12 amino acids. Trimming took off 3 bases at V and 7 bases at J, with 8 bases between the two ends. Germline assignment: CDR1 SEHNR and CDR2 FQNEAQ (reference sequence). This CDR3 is CASSLDSNTQYF. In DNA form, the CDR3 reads TGTGCCAGCAGCTTGGACTCAAATACGCAGTATTTT. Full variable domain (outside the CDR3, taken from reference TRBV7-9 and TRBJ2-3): DTGVSQNPRHKITKRGQNVTFRCDPISEHNRLYWYRQTLGQGPEFLTYFQNEAQLEKSRLLSDRFSAERPKGSFSTLEIQRTEQGDSAMYLCASSLDSNTQYFGPGTRLTVL.

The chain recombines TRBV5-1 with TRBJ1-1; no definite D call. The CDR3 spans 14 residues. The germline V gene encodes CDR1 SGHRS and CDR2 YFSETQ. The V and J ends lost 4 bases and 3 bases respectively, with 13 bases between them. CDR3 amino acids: CASSPRTEDTEAFF. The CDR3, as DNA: TGCGCCAGCAGCCCGCGTACGGAGGACACTGAAGCTTTCTTT.

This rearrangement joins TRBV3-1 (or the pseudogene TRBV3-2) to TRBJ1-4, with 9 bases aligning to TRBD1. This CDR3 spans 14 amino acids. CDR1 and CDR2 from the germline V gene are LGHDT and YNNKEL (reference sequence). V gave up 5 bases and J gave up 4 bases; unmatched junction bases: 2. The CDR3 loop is CASSRTGVNEKLFF. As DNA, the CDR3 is TGTGCCAGCAGCAGGACAGGGGTTAATGAAAAACTGTTTTTT.

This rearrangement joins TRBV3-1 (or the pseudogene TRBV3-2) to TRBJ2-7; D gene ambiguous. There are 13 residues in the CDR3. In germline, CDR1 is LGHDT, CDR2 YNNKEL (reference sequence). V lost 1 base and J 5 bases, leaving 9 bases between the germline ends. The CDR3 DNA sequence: TGTGCCAGCAGCCAAGGACAACGTAACGAGCAGTACTTC. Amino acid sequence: CASSQGQRNEQYF.

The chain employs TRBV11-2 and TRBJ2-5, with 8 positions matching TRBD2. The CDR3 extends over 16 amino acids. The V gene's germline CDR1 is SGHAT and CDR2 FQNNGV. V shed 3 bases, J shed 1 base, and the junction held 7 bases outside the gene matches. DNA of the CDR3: TGTGCCAGCAGCTTGGGAGCGGGGGTCCTCCAAGAGACCCAGTACTTC. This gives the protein CASSLGAGVLQETQYF.